This TCR beta chain is drawn from a study of cytomegalovirus exposure and HLA in healthy donors. It was with 60 Vbeta and 13 Jbeta primers that the PCR ran. Sequencing was performed with immunoSEQ multiplex PCR; in TCRdb, only in-frame clones are kept and a portion is missing. The sample has some 170,000 clones, 75% to 85% seen once. Study-level points and caveats: Later analysis demonstrated an association between a missense DCLRE1C variant and TCR beta V- and J-gene trimming. A later analysis showed HLA-associated TCR beta chains outstripping equally common others in clonal expansion.

Healthy people donating bone marrow made up the donors. Comment on this clone: Its antigen remains unknown.

The V segment lost 4 bases and the J segment 6 bases; nucleotides outside the gene matches: 7. The CDR3 has 14 residues. From germline, CDR1 is SQVTM and CDR2 ANQGSEA. The chain couples TRBV29-1 to TRBJ1-5, with 9 nucleotides matching TRBD1. The clonotype comes from a woman aged 30 to 39 in good health and CMV-seronegative. The specimen was PBMCs. CDR3 nucleotide sequence: TGCAGCGTTGCTTTAACAGGGGGCGGTCAGCCCCAGCATTTT. Translating gives CSVALTGGGQPQHF. Variable domain in full (rest from reference TRBV29-1 and TRBJ1-5): SAVISQKPSRDICQRGTSLTIQCQVDSQVTMMFWYRQQPGQSLTLIATANQGSEATYESGFVIDKFPISRPNLTFSTLTVSNMSPEDSSIYLCSVALTGGGQPQHFGDGTRLSIL.